A single TCR beta chain is shown here with its context. Here immunoSEQ multiplex PCR was the method, and the copy in TCRdb shows in-frame clones only, minus some. The data show 72,000 or so clones, with around four fifths seen just once and less than 3.5% held by the top ten. This sample was included in a study of T cell clones after liver transplantation. The source is a human patient who received a liver transplant. Some T cells may be graft donor cells. The specimen was CD4+ T cells from blood, collected at the 22-month timepoint.

As DNA, the CDR3 is TGTGCCAGCAGCAGGGGGGGTCTTAATGAAAAACTGTTTTTT. Protein product: CASSRGGLNEKLFF. V and J are TRBV6-1 and TRBJ1-4, with 7 bases lining up with TRBD1. The germline gives CDR1 MNHNS, CDR2 SASEGT. The CDR3 is made up of 14 amino acids. Losses at the gene ends were 6 bases for V and 4 bases for J; bases not matched to a gene: 5.